This TCR beta chain appears in the sequencing data of a study of blood T cell repertoires in COVID-19. For the study at large: Researchers got acute and convalescent COVID-19 samples from the United States, Italy and Spain. The cDNA or gDNA used as material had been derived from T cells, B-cell-depleted T cells, or PBMCs.

In the authors' methods: Amplified reference gene primers provided the basis for estimating nucleated cell counts. This table comes from immunoSEQ multiplex PCR, and its TCRdb copy is limited to in-frame clones, with some not included. The V and J calls and clone size are taken from that table; D and trimming were inferred from the DNA. Of 350,000 or so clones listed, 70% to 90% were seen once; the top ten hold roughly 10%. The length of the CDR3 is 14 residues. Trimming took 3 bases from V and 3 from J, leaving 12 bases between them. CDR1 MNHEY and CDR2 SMNVEV come from the germline V gene (reference sequence).

The clonotype comes from a woman younger than 45 with COVID-19, enrolled during active disease. Sequenced material: peripheral blood. The chain couples TRBV27 to TRBJ2-7, with D possibly being TRBD2 (5 bases). This CDR3 reads CASSFQSSSYEQYF. In DNA form, the CDR3 reads TGTGCCAGCAGTTTTCAGTCTAGCAGCTACGAGCAGTACTTC.